These 6 T cell receptor beta chains were sequenced from one sample in a study of blood T cell repertoires in COVID-19 (TCRdb year 2020). The receptor library was made with the immunoSEQ multiplex PCR assay. TCRdb took this table from immuneACCESS and kept in-frame rearrangements with V and J called. Such tables lack part of the clones; where checked against another copy, unresolved V genes explain under half of the gap, and the rest is unexplained. For this sample there are about 120,000 clones; about 84% appear just once. Roughly 3.9% of the sample is held by the ten biggest clonotypes. What was sequenced was peripheral blood. These receptors originate from a man aged 55-75 years with acute or convalescent COVID-19.

V gene TRBV28 combines with J gene TRBJ2-7; 9 bases map to TRBD1. V shed 5 bases, J shed 0 bases, and the junction held 8 bases outside the gene matches. The CDR3 sequence is 16 residues long. The V gene's germline CDR1 is MDHEN and CDR2 SYDVKM. Here the CDR3 reads CASSPGTGLTSYEQYF. The CDR3 region has the DNA TGTGCCAGCAGTCCAGGGACAGGGCTGACCTCCTACGAGCAGTACTTC.

This sequence joins TRBV5-4 and TRBJ2-7; a weak D match, TRBD2 (7 bases). The CDR3 runs 16 residues. V dropped 5 bases and J dropped 6 bases, with 24 bases sitting between them. Looked up from germline, CDR1 is SGHNT and CDR2 is YYREEE (reference sequence). CDR3 region: CASRSGSGGGGSEQYF. Written as DNA, the CDR3 is TGTGCCAGCAGATCGGGGTCGGGCGGGGGCGGCTCCGAGCAGTACTTC.

V gene TRBV3-1 (or the pseudogene TRBV3-2) combines with J gene TRBJ2-7; weak D call: TRBD2 (5 bases). This CDR3 region has 14 residues. Germline CDR1 is LGHDT and CDR2 is YNNKEL (reference sequence). V was trimmed by 5 bases and J by 4 bases, leaving 15 bases between them. CDR3 DNA sequence: TGTGCCAGCAGCGCTCGAGACGGGATATACGAGCAGTACTTC. It translates to CASSARDGIYEQYF.

V gene TRBV11-2 combines with J gene TRBJ2-1, with TRBD1 matching over 9 bases. V trimming: 4 bases; J trimming: 7 bases; junction bases outside the gene matches: 8. The CDR3 spans 15 residues. CDR1 is SGHAT, CDR2 FQNNGV, per germline. CDR3 in amino acids: CASSSHPGTGNEQFF. The CDR3, as DNA: TGTGCCAGCAGCTCCCATCCGGGGACAGGGAATGAGCAGTTCTTC.

This clone appeared a few times. The CDR3 DNA reads TGTGCCAGCAGTTACAAAGGGGGCCCGAGTCAGCCCCAGCATTTT. Its protein is CASSYKGGPSQPQHF. The chain links TRBV6-2 or TRBV6-3 to TRBJ1-5; 7 bases line up with TRBD1. There are 15 residues in the CDR3. V shed 2 bases, J shed 6 bases, and the junction held 7 bases outside the gene matches. Per the germline V gene, CDR1 is MNHEY and CDR2 is SVGEGT.

The rearrangement joins TRBV9 to TRBJ1-1; tentatively, D is TRBD1 (6 bases). The V gene's germline CDR1 is SGDLS and CDR2 YYNGEE. The CDR3 covers 15 residues. Trimming pared 0 bases from V and 2 bases from J, leaving 11 bases between. The CDR3 sequence: CASSVDGQPNTEAFF. The CDR3 nucleotides read TGTGCCAGCAGCGTAGATGGACAGCCAAACACTGAAGCTTTCTTT. Looking up the rest from reference TRBV9 and TRBJ1-1 gives the full variable domain: DSGVTQTPKHLITATGQRVTLRCSPRSGDLSVYWYQQSLDQGLQFLIQYYNGEERAKGNILERFSAQQFPDLHSELNLSSLELGDSALYFCASSVDGQPNTEAFFGQGTRLTVV.